The source of this T cell receptor (beta chain) is a study of T cells expressing NK-cell markers. As for the study in general: Sequencing of TCR beta repertoires drew on sorted CD3+CD56+NKG2C+, CD3+CD56+NKG2C- and CD3+CD56-NKG2C+ T cells. The authors sequenced eight donors, of whom seven were HCMV-seropositive and one was seronegative.

Germline-derived CDR1 and CDR2 are SGDLS and YYNGEE. There are 14 residues in the CDR3. As concerns this clonotype: What it binds is not known.

With the 5' RACE reads reprocessed, TCRdb shows one record per CDR3 protein and no DNA. This sample's table has 150,000 to 200,000 distinct CDR3 sequences. General study findings and limits: Top CD8+ clonotypes included the dominant CD3+CD56+NKG2C+ clonotypes in roughly 6 donors. Also leading the CD3+CD56-NKG2C+ fraction in a handful of donors were these clonotypes.

The sequenced sample was blood T cells: a sorted CD56 or NKG2C T cell subset, CD4+ or CD8+ T cells, or bulk PBMC T cells (not recorded which). J is TRBJ1-2 and V is TRBV9; there is no DNA to check the TCRdb D call of TRBD1. This receptor was identified in a man aged 18 to 69 in good health. CDR3 loop: CASSVSGTLYGYTF.